This T cell receptor (beta chain) stems from a study of blood T cell dynamics during melanoma immunotherapy. DNA loading was fixed at 350 to 450 ng for all bulk PBMC samples. Sequencing used immunoSEQ multiplex PCR; TCRdb keeps in-frame clones, though not all of them. The profile shows approximately 25,000 clones, around 85% of them singletons. CDR3 size: 17 residues. Germline V gene sequence: CDR1 SGHDT, CDR2 YYEEEE. V was pared by 3 bases and J by 5 bases, with 15 bases of the junction left unmatched. Time point reported: pre-treatment baseline. The sequence was collected from a human donor with melanoma. The V call is TRBV5-6, the J call TRBJ2-5; the match to TRBD2 covers 8 bases. The sample here was blood, taken from a patient treated with checkpoint blockade. The CDR3 coding sequence is TGTGCCAGCAGCTCCTACCTTCGCGGCGGGGGGATGGAGACCCAGTACTTC. Translated: CASSSYLRGGGMETQYF.